This T cell receptor (beta chain) is drawn from a study of T cell changes during pregnancy in multiple sclerosis. Sequenced by immunoSEQ multiplex PCR; TCRdb stores in-frame clones only, minus some. The sample gives fewer than 80,000 clones, around 94% of which show up once; less than 0.15% is in the top ten. This clone appeared a single time. The trim removed 4 bases at V and 6 bases at J, leaving 15 bases unmatched. CDR1 and CDR2 (germline): MGHRA, YSYEKL. CDR3 size: 17 residues. The TCR comes from a female donor with multiple sclerosis, enrolled in a pregnancy study. The source material was CD4+ T cells from peripheral blood mononuclear cells, sampled after pregnancy. This sequence joins TRBV4-1 and TRBJ2-1; 7 bases match TRBD2. The CDR3 loop reads CASSPLGQASGFNEQFF. The DNA for the CDR3 is TGCGCCAGCAGCCCACTCGGCCAAGCTAGCGGTTTCAATGAGCAGTTCTTC.